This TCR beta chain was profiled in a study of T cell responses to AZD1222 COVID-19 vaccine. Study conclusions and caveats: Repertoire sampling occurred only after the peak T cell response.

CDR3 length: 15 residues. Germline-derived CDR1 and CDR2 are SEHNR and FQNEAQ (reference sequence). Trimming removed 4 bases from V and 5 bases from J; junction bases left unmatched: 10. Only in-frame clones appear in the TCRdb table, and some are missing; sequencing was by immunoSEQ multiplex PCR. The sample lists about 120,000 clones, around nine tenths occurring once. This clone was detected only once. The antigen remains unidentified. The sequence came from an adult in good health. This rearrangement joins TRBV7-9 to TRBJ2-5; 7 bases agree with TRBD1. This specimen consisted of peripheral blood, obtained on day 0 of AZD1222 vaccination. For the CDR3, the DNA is TGTGCCAGCAGCTCCAAGGGGGCTGGGGTGGAGACCCAGTACTTC. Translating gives CASSSKGAGVETQYF.